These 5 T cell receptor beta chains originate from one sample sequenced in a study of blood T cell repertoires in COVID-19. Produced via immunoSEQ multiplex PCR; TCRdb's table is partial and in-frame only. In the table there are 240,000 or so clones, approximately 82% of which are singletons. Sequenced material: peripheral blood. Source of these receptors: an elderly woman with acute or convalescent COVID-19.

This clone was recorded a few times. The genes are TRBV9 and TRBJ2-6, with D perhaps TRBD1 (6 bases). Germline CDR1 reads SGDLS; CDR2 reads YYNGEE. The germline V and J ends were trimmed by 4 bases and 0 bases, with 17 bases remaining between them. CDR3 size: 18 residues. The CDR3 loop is CASSQDRTSSSGANVLTF. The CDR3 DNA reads TGTGCCAGCAGCCAAGACAGGACCTCAAGCTCTGGGGCCAACGTCCTGACTTTC.

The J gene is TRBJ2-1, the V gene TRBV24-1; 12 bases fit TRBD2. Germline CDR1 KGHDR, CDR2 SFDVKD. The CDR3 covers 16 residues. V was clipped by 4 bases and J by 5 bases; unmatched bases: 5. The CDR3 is CATSDTSGGRDNEQFF. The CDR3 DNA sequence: TGTGCCACCAGTGACACTAGCGGGGGGAGGGACAATGAGCAGTTCTTC.

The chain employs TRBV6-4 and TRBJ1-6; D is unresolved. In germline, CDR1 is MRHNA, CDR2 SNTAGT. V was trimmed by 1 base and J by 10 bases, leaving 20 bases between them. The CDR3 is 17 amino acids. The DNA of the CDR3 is TGTGCCAGCAGTGACTGGAGGATGGGCCCTGGGTACTCACCCCTCCACTTT. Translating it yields CASSDWRMGPGYSPLHF.

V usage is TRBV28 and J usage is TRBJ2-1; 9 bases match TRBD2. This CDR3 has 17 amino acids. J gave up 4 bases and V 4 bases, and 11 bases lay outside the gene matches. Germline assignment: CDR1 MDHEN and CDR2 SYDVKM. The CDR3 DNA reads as TGTGCCAGCAGTTCCCACATAGCGGGAGATTGGTACAATGAGCAGTTCTTC. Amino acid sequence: CASSSHIAGDWYNEQFF. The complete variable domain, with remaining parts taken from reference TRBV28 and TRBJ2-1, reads DVKVTQSSRYLVKRTGEKVFLECVQDMDHENMFWYRQDPGLGLRLIYFSYDVKMKEKGDIPEGYSVSREKKERFSLILESASTNQTSMYLCASSSHIAGDWYNEQFFGPGTRLTVL.

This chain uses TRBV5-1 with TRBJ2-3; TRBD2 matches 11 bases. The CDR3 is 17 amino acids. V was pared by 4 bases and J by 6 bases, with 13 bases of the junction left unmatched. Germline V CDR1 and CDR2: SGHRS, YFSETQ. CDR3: CASSRGPTSGVVDTQYF. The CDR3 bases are TGCGCCAGCAGCCGAGGACCGACTAGCGGGGTCGTGGATACGCAGTATTTT.